The clone carrying this TCR beta chain was detected ten times or more. The antigen remains undetermined. One end of the junction fails to match germline, which may point to a read error. Germline CDR1 and CDR2: SGHRS and YFSETQ. The CDR3 length is 13 residues. This entry is derived from a study of identical twins. The study's findings and limits: Abundant beta clonotypes from cord blood had fewer insertions, unlike memory repertoires, which showed none.

TCRdb analysed the 5' RACE reads with MiXCR anew, one entry per CDR3 protein. The repertoire holds roughly 1,500,000 distinct CDR3 sequences, with about 30% as singletons. This TCR was sampled from a newborn girl in good health. The chain uses TRBV5-1 and TRBJ2-7, with D perhaps TRBD1 (5 bases). The sequencing input was cord blood. The CDR3 is CASSSTGSYEQYF. The CDR3 coding sequence is TGTGCCAGCAGTTCCACAGGTTCCTACGAGCAGTACTTC. The full variable domain, in which reference TRBV5-1 and TRBJ2-7 provide the parts outside the CDR3, is KAGVTQTPRYLIKTRGQQVTLSCSPISGHRSVSWYQQTPGQGLQFLFEYFSETQRNKGNFPGRFSGRQFSNSRSEMNVSTLELGDSALYLCASSSTGSYEQYFGPGTRLTVT.